The clone carrying this T cell receptor beta chain was counted many times. Amplified regions were TCR beta CDR3 sequences from RNA transcripts. HTBI primers were used for first-round RT-PCR of the TCR CDR3. A single record per CDR3 protein comes from TCRdb applying MiXCR to the multiplex PCR reads. The sample carries hundreds of thousands of distinct CDR3 sequences, over 35% recorded once. Exclusion followed for patients with uncontrolled infection, other autoimmune disease, pregnancy or lactation. The source of the sample is a study of T cells in Graves' hyperthyroidism and ophthalmopathy. The junction had 10 bases not matched to a gene; V was cut back by 5 bases and J by 2 bases. Germline loops: CDR1 SGHTA, CDR2 FQGNSA. CDR3 length equals 16 residues.

The receptor was isolated from a woman aged 40 to 50 with Graves' hyperthyroidism. Sequencing was done on a sample of blood. This rearrangement joins TRBV7-2 to TRBJ2-5; 8 nucleotides line up with TRBD1. The CDR3 sequence is CASSAIRGLLQETQYF. CDR3 nucleotide sequence: TGTGCCAGCAGCGCGATCAGGGGGCTACTTCAAGAGACCCAGTACTTC. Based on the CDR3 plus reference TRBV7-2 and TRBJ2-5, the full variable domain is GAGVSQSPSNKVTEKGKDVELRCDPISGHTALYWYRQSLGQGLEFLIYFQGNSAPDKSGLPSDRFSAERTGGSVSTLTIQRTQQEDSAVYLCASSAIRGLLQETQYFGPGTRLLVL.